Following are 23 T cell receptor beta chains from one sample sequenced in a study of blood T cell repertoires in COVID-19. TCRdb's table, derived via immunoSEQ multiplex PCR, lists solely in-frame clones and lacks some. The sample consists of approximately 92,000 clones, about 85% of them appearing once. Sequences were obtained from peripheral blood. Every receptor here comes from a man aged 50 to 60 with acute or convalescent COVID-19.

This clone was seen a handful of times. The rearrangement uses TRBV19 and TRBJ1-5; 8 positions match TRBD1. Germline V gene data show CDR1 as LNHDA and CDR2 as SQIVND (reference sequence). Unmatched junction bases numbered 8, after V lost 8 bases and J lost 2 bases. The CDR3 sequence is 15 residues long. CDR3 bases: TGTGCCAGTTCCCTTGGGACAGGTGGCAATCAGCCCCAGCATTTT. Protein: CASSLGTGGNQPQHF.

V and J are TRBV7-8 and TRBJ2-2; no definite D call. Trimming pared 5 bases from V and 5 bases from J, leaving 6 bases between. Germline values: CDR1 SGHVS, CDR2 FQNEAQ. CDR3 length: 12 residues. The DNA of the CDR3 is TGTGCCAGCAGCCCCCAGACCGGGGAGCTGTTTTTT. It translates to CASSPQTGELFF.

This chain joins TRBV19 and TRBJ2-3; 7 bases line up with TRBD2. The germline V gene has CDR1 LNHDA and CDR2 SQIVND (reference sequence). CDR3 length: 14 residues. Losses at the gene ends were 9 bases for V and 1 base for J; bases not matched to a gene: 7. The CDR3 DNA reads TGTGCCAGCCGTTTTCGGGGGGGCACAGATACGCAGTATTTT. This codes for CASRFRGGTDTQYF.

In its sample, this clone was seen a few times. V usage is TRBV11-2 and J usage is TRBJ2-5; unclear D gene. V lost 4 bases and J lost 3, with 9 bases in between. Germline V CDR1 and CDR2: SGHAT, FQNNGV. The CDR3 totals 13 residues. The CDR3 nucleotides read TGTGCCAGCAGCTCGTCGTCAGAAGAGACCCAGTACTTC. Its translation: CASSSSSEETQYF.

This clone was seen once. The CDR3: CASSLRTSGNPNEQFF. The CDR3 DNA reads TGCGCCAGCAGCTTGCGGACTAGCGGGAATCCGAATGAGCAGTTCTTC. The chain is built from TRBV4-3 and TRBJ2-1, with 12 bases fitting TRBD2. This CDR3 contains 16 residues. Germline assignment: CDR1 LGHNA and CDR2 YSLEER. J lost 7 bases, V lost 5 bases, and 9 bases had no gene match.

This clone was picked up a small number of times. The chain uses TRBV18 and TRBJ1-2, with 7 bases identical to TRBD1. J lost 8 bases, V lost 3 bases, and 9 bases had no gene match. Germline CDR1 KGHSH, CDR2 LQKENI. The CDR3 totals 14 residues. The CDR3 nucleotides are TGTGCCAGCTCACCCGGGACAGAGAGACCCGGCTACACCTTC. Translation gives CASSPGTERPGYTF.

CDR3 protein: CASSDGQGIVTFF. As DNA, the CDR3 is TGCGCCAGCAGTGATGGGCAGGGGATTGTGACTTTCTTT. V and J are TRBV10-1 and TRBJ1-1; D may be TRBD1 (6 bases). The V gene lost 3 bases and the J gene lost 12 bases, with 17 bases spanning the gap. The CDR3 loop spans 13 amino acids. The germline V gene has CDR1 WNHNN and CDR2 SYGVQD (reference sequence).

This clone was observed a single time. The V and J genes are TRBV25-1 and TRBJ2-5; 7 nucleotides match TRBD1. Germline V CDR1 and CDR2: MGHDK, SYGVNS. The CDR3 has 13 residues. V dropped 6 bases and J dropped 5; count of bases not matched to a gene: 6. The CDR3 loop is CASRGGPAETQYF. The CDR3, as DNA: TGTGCCAGCAGAGGGGGCCCAGCGGAGACCCAGTACTTC.

The chain combines TRBV7-2 with TRBJ2-7; D might be TRBD1 (6 bases). The V gene's germline CDR1 is SGHTA and CDR2 FQGNSA. This CDR3 spans 13 amino acids. V dropped 0 bases and J dropped 7 bases, with 10 bases sitting between them. The CDR3 DNA follows: TGTGCCAGCAGCTTAGCCAGGGGTCGGGAGCAGTACTTC. It translates to CASSLARGREQYF.

The chain recombines TRBV7-2 with TRBJ1-5, with 11 bases fitting TRBD1. V trimming: 5 bases; J trimming: 6 bases; junction bases outside the gene matches: 6. Per germline, CDR1 SGHTA and CDR2 FQGNSA. CDR3 size: 15 residues. This CDR3 is CASSPGGTGGQPQHF. CDR3 coding DNA: TGTGCCAGCAGCCCAGGGGGGACAGGGGGTCAGCCCCAGCATTTT.

This clone was counted between two and nine times. The chain is built from TRBV11-2 and TRBJ2-5; 9 positions agree with TRBD2. Trimming removed 6 bases from V and 4 bases from J; junction bases left unmatched: 3. Looked up from germline, CDR1 is SGHAT and CDR2 is FQNNGV. There are 13 residues in the CDR3. The CDR3: CASRISGRETQYF. In DNA form, the CDR3 reads TGTGCCAGCAGAATTAGCGGGAGAGAGACCCAGTACTTC.

Only one count was recorded for this clone. The V gene is TRBV14, the J gene TRBJ2-7; weak D call: TRBD1 (5 bases). The CDR3 runs 15 residues. Trimming left V 4 bases short and J 3 bases short, with 16 bases between. CDR1 and CDR2 (germline): SGHDN, FVKESK. CDR3 sequence reads: CASSPSGAQLYEQYF. As DNA, the CDR3 is TGTGCCAGCAGCCCGAGTGGGGCTCAACTCTACGAGCAGTACTTC.

The CDR3 coding sequence is TGTGCCAGCAATCCAGGGTCTTCACCCCTCCACTTT. Protein sequence: CASNPGSSPLHF. The rearrangement joins TRBV2 to TRBJ1-6, with D possibly being TRBD1 (5 bases). Germline CDR1 reads SNHLY; CDR2 reads FYNNEI. The CDR3 is 12 residues long. The ends were cut back, 7 bases at V and 9 bases at J, with 10 bases in the middle. The whole variable domain, remainder taken from reference TRBV2 and TRBJ1-6, is EPEVTQTPSHQVTQMGQEVILRCVPISNHLYFYWYRQILGQKVEFLVSFYNNEISEKSEIFDDQFSVERPDGSNFTLKIRSTKLEDSAMYFCASNPGSSPLHFGNGTRLTVT.

The chain carries TRBV7-2 and TRBJ2-7, with D possibly TRBD2 on 6 matching bases. The V gene's germline CDR1 is SGHTA and CDR2 FQGNSA. Trimming shortened V by 6 bases and J by 5 bases, and 11 bases separated the two germline ends. The length of the CDR3 is 12 residues. The CDR3 DNA reads TGTGCCAGCAGTCCCTGGGGGGACGAGCAGTACTTC. Amino acid sequence: CASSPWGDEQYF.

This clone came up a few times. The gene calls are TRBV28 and TRBJ2-6, with a weak D call TRBD1 (5 bases). Looked up from germline, CDR1 is MDHEN and CDR2 is SYDVKM. V was pared by 5 bases and J by 2 bases, with 13 bases between. The CDR3 runs 16 residues. The CDR3 is CASSPPQGAGANVLTF. The CDR3 DNA reads as TGTGCCAGCAGTCCACCCCAAGGGGCTGGGGCCAACGTCCTGACTTTC.

The rearrangement uses TRBV21-1 and TRBJ2-7; the table's D call of TRBD2 was not tested on the DNA. TRBV21-1 is a pseudogene. The CDR3 contains 17 residues. CDR3 sequence: CATRMRREPLVLDEQYF. CDR3 bases: TGTGCCACCCGTATGCGGAGGGAACCCCTTGTTCTGGACGAGCAGTACTTC.

This clone was seen a single time. This chain uses TRBV6-2 or TRBV6-3 with TRBJ1-5; 9 positions agree with TRBD1. Germline V gene sequence: CDR1 MNHEY, CDR2 SVGEGT. The trim removed 6 bases at V and 7 bases at J, leaving 13 bases unmatched. CDR3 length equals 16 residues. DNA of the CDR3: TGTGCCAGCAGCCCTGCAAGACAGGGGGTTAAGCAGCCCCAGCATTTT. Translated: CASSPARQGVKQPQHF.

This sequence joins TRBV19 and TRBJ2-3; 8 nucleotides agree with TRBD2. V shed 1 base, J shed 15 bases, and the junction held 6 bases outside the gene matches. Germline V gives CDR1 LNHDA, CDR2 SQIVND (reference sequence). CDR3 length: 12 amino acids. CDR3 region: CASSIGRGGHYF. Written as DNA, the CDR3 is TGTGCCAGTAGTATAGGACGGGGGGGCCATTATTTT.

The chain joins TRBV3-1 (or the pseudogene TRBV3-2) to TRBJ2-1; 7 bases map to TRBD2. The trim removed 3 bases at V and 5 bases at J, leaving 10 bases unmatched. Germline V lookup: CDR1 LGHDT, CDR2 YNNKEL (reference sequence). The CDR3 has 16 residues. The CDR3 DNA reads TGTGCCAGCAGCCAGGAAGCGGGCGGGACTAACAATGAGCAGTTCTTC. Its translation is CASSQEAGGTNNEQFF.

The chain has TRBV27 and TRBJ1-2; TRBD1 matches 10 bases. Germline CDR1 is MNHEY and CDR2 is SMNVEV (reference sequence). The junction had 8 bases not matched to a gene; V was cut back by 6 bases and J by 4 bases. The CDR3 consists of 15 residues. Here the CDR3 reads CASSLGQGSTYGYTF. In DNA form, the CDR3 reads TGTGCCAGCAGCCTGGGACAGGGGAGTACCTATGGCTACACCTTC.

This chain links TRBV3-1 (or the pseudogene TRBV3-2) with TRBJ2-1; 8 bases align to TRBD2. The CDR3 length is 14 residues. Germline CDR1 and CDR2: LGHDT and YNNKEL (reference sequence). Trimming cost V 7 bases and J 3 bases; bases outside gene matches: 5. CDR3 DNA: TGTGCCAGCAACACCGGGACTAGCTACAATGAGCAGTTCTTC. This codes for CASNTGTSYNEQFF.

The V call is TRBV10-2, the J call TRBJ1-1; 8 nucleotides align to TRBD1. Germline values: CDR1 WSHSY, CDR2 SAAADI. V lost 2 bases to trimming and J lost 2 bases; unmatched junction nucleotides: 10. The CDR3 totals 17 residues. The CDR3 region has the DNA TGCGCCAGCAGTGAGATATCCAGGGGGCTTATTAACACTGAAGCTTTCTTT. As protein: CASSEISRGLINTEAFF.

This clone showed up just a few times. The chain links TRBV7-2 to TRBJ2-3; possibly TRBD2 for D (6 bases). Germline V lookup: CDR1 SGHTA, CDR2 FQGNSA. The CDR3 loop spans 12 amino acids. Trimming stripped 1 base from V and 13 bases from J, with 12 bases between. The CDR3 DNA reads TGTGCCAGCAGCTTAGACGTCCCGGGGGAGTATTTT. It translates to CASSLDVPGEYF.